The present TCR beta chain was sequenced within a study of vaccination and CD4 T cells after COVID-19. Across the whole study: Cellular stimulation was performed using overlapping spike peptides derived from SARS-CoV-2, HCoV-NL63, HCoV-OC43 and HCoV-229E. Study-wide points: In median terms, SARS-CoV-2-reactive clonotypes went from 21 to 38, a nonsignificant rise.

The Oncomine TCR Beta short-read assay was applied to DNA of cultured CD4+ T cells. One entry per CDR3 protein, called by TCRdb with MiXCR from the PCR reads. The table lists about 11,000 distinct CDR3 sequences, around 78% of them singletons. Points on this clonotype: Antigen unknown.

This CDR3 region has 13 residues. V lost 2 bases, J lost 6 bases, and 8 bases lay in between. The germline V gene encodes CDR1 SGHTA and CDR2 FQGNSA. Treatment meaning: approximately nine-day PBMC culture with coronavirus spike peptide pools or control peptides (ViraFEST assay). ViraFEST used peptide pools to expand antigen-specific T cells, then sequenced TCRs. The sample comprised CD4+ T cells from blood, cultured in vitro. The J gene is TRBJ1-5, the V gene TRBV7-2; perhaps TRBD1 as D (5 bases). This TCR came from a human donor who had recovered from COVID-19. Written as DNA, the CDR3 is TGTGCCAGCAGCTTAATGAGGGGTCAGCCCCAGCATTTT. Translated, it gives CASSLMRGQPQHF.